The rows below give T cell receptor beta chains drawn from one sample of a study of tumor-infiltrating lymphocytes in primary liver carcinoma. TCRdb ran MiXCR on the multiplex PCR reads and lists one entry per CDR3 protein. Seen here are approximately 330,000 distinct CDR3 sequences, 65% observed once, and the top ten hold roughly 6.5%. The specimen was peripheral blood. These receptors all come from a man aged 35-49 years with primary liver carcinoma and hepatitis B virus infection. The CDR3 runs from the conserved cysteine through the conserved F or W. A D gene is named only where the DNA matches it firmly. Rows give clone size only sometimes, using once, few, many, or a class for an expanded clone.

medium-sized	TRBV4-2	TRBJ1-1	TRBD1	CASSRMDRENTEAFF	TGTGCCAGCAGCCGGATGGACAGGGAAAACACTGAAGCTTTCTTT
NA	TRBV13	TRBJ1-1	TRBD1	CASRDRGRNEAFF	TGTGCCAGCAGAGACAGGGGGCGAAATGAAGCTTTCTTT
NA	TRBV11-2	TRBJ1-2	NA	CTNSLGPGWDGYTF	TGTACCAACAGCTTAGGTCCAGGGTGGGATGGCTACACCTTC
many	TRBV10-3	TRBJ2-3	NA	CAINLGGKPTDTQYF	TGTGCCATCAATCTCGGGGGAAAACCCACAGATACGCAGTATTTT
once	TRBV6-5	TRBJ1-5	NA	CTSSYSGGPNQPQHF	TGTACCAGCAGTTACTCTGGGGGACCCAATCAGCCCCAGCATTTT
NA	TRBV5-1	TRBJ2-1	TRBD2	CASSPRGGSGNNEQFF	TGCGCCAGCAGCCCCCGGGGCGGGAGTGGAAACAATGAGCAGTTCTTC
NA	TRBV7-8	TRBJ2-7	NA	CASSPHPGEAQGEQYF	TGTGCCAGCAGCCCGCATCCGGGGGAGGCCCAGGGGGAGCAGTACTTC
NA	TRBV28	TRBJ2-7	TRBD1	CASGDRGSSYEQYF	TGTGCCAGCGGGGACAGGGGGAGCTCCTACGAGCAGTACTTC
few	TRBV19	TRBJ2-2	NA	CASSIGGGAGELFF	TGTGCCAGTAGTATAGGTGGGGGTGCCGGGGAGCTGTTTTTT
few	TRBV30	TRBJ2-2	TRBD2	CAQKIAGDNTGELFF	TGTGCCCAGAAAATAGCGGGAGATAACACCGGGGAGCTGTTTTTT
NA	TRBV28	TRBJ2-3	TRBD2	CASSAALAGDVADTQYF	TGTGCCAGCAGTGCCGCACTAGCGGGAGATGTCGCAGATACGCAGTATTTT
few	TRBV12-5	TRBJ2-5	NA	CASGRSQETQYF	TGTGCTAGTGGTCGCTCCCAAGAGACCCAGTACTTC
many	TRBV13	TRBJ2-7	TRBD2	CASNLRREGLYEQYF	TGTGCCAGCAACCTGAGGCGGGAGGGCCTCTACGAGCAGTACTTC
medium-sized	TRBV11-2	TRBJ2-3	TRBD1	CASSLARDSPTDTQYF	TGTGCCAGCAGCTTAGCTAGGGACAGTCCCACAGATACGCAGTATTTT